The present T cell receptor beta chain was sequenced within a study of cytomegalovirus exposure and HLA in healthy donors. Study outcomes and limitations: TCR association rates varied by HLA locus in a later analysis, with DRB1 highest and HLA-C lowest.

Whereas donors were nominally healthy upon sampling, unrecorded immune exposures were probable. This clone occurred a few times. Its antigen is undetermined. In the PCR, 60 Vbeta and 13 Jbeta primers were used. Using immunoSEQ multiplex PCR, the repertoire was profiled, and TCRdb retains in-frame clones only, with some absent. In the table there are about 140,000 clones, 70% of which are singletons. There are 17 residues in the CDR3. V trimming: 2 bases; J trimming: 6 bases; junction bases outside the gene matches: 12. Germline CDR1 is SGHDT and CDR2 is YYEEEE. V is TRBV5-6 and J is TRBJ2-3; 10 nucleotides match TRBD2. The sequence came from a young woman in good health and CMV-seronegative. Sequences were obtained from PBMCs. CDR3 residues: CASSLRLGTSDSDTQYF. As DNA, the CDR3 is TGTGCCAGCAGCTTACGCCTAGGGACTAGCGACTCGGATACGCAGTATTTT.